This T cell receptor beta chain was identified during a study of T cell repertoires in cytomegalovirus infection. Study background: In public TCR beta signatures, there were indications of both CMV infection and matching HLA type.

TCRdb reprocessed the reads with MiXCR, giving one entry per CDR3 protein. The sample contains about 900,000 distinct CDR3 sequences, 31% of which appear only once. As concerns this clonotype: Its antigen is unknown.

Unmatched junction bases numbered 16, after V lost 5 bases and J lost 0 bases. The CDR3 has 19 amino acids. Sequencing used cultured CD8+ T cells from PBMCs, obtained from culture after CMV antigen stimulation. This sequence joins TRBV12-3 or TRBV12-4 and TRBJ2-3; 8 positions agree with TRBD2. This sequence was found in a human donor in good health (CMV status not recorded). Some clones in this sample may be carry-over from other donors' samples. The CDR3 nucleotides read TGTGCCAGCAGTCCCCCCTTAATTGTAGCGGGATCTAGCACAGATACGCAGTATTTT. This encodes CASSPPLIVAGSSTDTQYF.